This T cell receptor (beta chain) was obtained from a study of T cell responses to AZD1222 COVID-19 vaccine. On this clone: Antigen specificity is unknown.

TCRdb's copy holds only in-frame clones and misses some; the assay was immunoSEQ multiplex PCR. The profile shows 80,000 to 100,000 clones, about 89% of them singletons. Notes on the study in general: Per reports, nearly half of all spike-specific TCRs target regions that are unmutated in variants.

This CDR3 has 16 residues. V lost 2 bases and J lost 0, with 10 bases in between. CDR1 LNHDA and CDR2 SQIVND come from the germline V gene (reference sequence). The receptor comes from an adult who received the AZD1222 COVID-19 vaccine. The chain is built from TRBV19 and TRBJ1-4; D remains ambiguous. Sequencing used peripheral blood, obtained 28 days after the second AZD1222 dose. The CDR3 is CASSIRAQATNEKLFF. The CDR3 nucleotides read TGTGCCAGTAGTATAAGAGCGCAGGCAACTAATGAAAAACTGTTTTTT. Based on the CDR3 plus reference TRBV19 and TRBJ1-4, the full variable domain is DGGITQSPKYLFRKEGQNVTLSCEQNLNHDAMYWYRQDPGQGLRLIYYSQIVNDFQKGDIAEGYSVSREKKESFPLTVTSAQKNPTAFYLCASSIRAQATNEKLFFGSGTQLSVL.